This TCR beta chain was identified during a study of blood T cell repertoires in COVID-19. About the research overall: Some COVID-19 samples were acute and others convalescent; all came from the United States, Italy and Spain. Sources were T cells, B-cell-depleted T cells, or PBMCs; the material itself was cDNA or gDNA.

In the original analysis: Using reference gene primer amplification, nucleated cell counts were estimated. Method: immunoSEQ multiplex PCR; TCRdb's copy keeps in-frame clones and lacks some. V, J and clone size derive from that table, while D and trimming were established from the DNA sequence. The sample records 150,000 or so clones, 84% being singletons. From germline, CDR1 is DFQATT and CDR2 SNEGSKA (reference sequence). V shed 3 bases and J shed 0 bases, with 15 bases lying between them. This CDR3 is 16 amino acids long. This receptor was obtained from a man aged 18 to 35 with active or convalescent COVID-19. The material sequenced was peripheral blood. The genes are TRBV20-1 and TRBJ1-5, with a possible D match to TRBD1 (6 bases). The CDR3 spells CSASRGRGDSNQPQHF. The CDR3 coding sequence is TGCAGTGCTAGTAGGGGCAGGGGCGATAGCAATCAGCCCCAGCATTTT.